The table lists the clone carrying this T cell receptor (beta chain) with many counts. Its antigen is not identified. The data stem from a study of T cell repertoires in cytomegalovirus infection. Study details: CMV infection together with matching HLA type was indicated by public TCR beta signatures.

The V end lost 6 bases, the J end lost 7 bases, and 8 bases lay between the germline ends. This CDR3 spans 10 amino acids. CDR1 and CDR2 (germline): SQVTM, ANQGSEA. TCRdb reanalysed the reads using MiXCR and keeps one entry per CDR3 protein. The sample includes 200,000 to 300,000 distinct CDR3 sequences, roughly 9% seen only once; the top ten take less than 15%. Findings of the study overall: Carriers of CMV and the relevant HLA type were discriminated by public TCR beta frequency.

J is TRBJ2-3 and V is TRBV29-1; D is unresolved. The sequence came from a human donor in good health (CMV status not recorded). Some clones in this sample may be carry-over from other donors' samples. The sequenced sample consisted of PBMCs. CDR3 protein: CSVKDYTQYF. CDR3 nucleotides: TGCAGCGTAAAAGATTATACGCAGTATTTT.